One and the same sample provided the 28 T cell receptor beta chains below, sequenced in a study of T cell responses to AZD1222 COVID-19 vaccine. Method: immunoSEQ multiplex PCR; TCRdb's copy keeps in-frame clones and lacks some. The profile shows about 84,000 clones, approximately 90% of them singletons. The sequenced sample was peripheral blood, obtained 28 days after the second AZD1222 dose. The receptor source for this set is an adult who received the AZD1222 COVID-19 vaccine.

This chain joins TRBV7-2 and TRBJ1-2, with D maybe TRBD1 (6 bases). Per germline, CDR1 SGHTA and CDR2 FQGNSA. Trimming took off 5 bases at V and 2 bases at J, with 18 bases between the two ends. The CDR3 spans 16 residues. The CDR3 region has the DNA TGTGCCAGCAGCGCTAGGGGTAAGGACAGAAACTATGGCTACACCTTC. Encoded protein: CASSARGKDRNYGYTF.

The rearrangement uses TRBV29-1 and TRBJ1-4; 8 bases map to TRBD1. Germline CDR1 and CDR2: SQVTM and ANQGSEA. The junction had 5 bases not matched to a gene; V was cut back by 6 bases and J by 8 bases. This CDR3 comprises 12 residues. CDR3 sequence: CSVETGDEKLFF. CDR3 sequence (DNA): TGCAGCGTCGAGACAGGGGACGAAAAACTGTTTTTT.

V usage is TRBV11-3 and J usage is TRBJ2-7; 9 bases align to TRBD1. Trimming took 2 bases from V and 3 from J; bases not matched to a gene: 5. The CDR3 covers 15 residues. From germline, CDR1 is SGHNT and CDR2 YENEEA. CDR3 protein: CASSLSGQGVYEQYF. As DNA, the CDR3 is TGTGCCAGCAGCTTATCGGGACAGGGTGTCTACGAGCAGTACTTC.

The CDR3 DNA is TGTGCCAGCAGTTACGACAGGGGGATGAATGAGCAGTTCTTC. Translation gives CASSYDRGMNEQFF. The chain joins TRBV6-5 to TRBJ2-1; TRBD1 aligns across 9 bases. The germline CDR1 and CDR2 sequences are MNHEY and SVGAGI. Trimming cost V 2 bases and J 7 bases; bases outside gene matches: 3. The CDR3 contains 14 residues.

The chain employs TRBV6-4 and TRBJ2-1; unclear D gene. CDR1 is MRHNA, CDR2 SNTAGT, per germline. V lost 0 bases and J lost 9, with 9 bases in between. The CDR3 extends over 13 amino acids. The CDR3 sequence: CASSDSHGSEQFF. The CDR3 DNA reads TGTGCCAGCAGTGACTCCCACGGTAGTGAGCAGTTCTTC.

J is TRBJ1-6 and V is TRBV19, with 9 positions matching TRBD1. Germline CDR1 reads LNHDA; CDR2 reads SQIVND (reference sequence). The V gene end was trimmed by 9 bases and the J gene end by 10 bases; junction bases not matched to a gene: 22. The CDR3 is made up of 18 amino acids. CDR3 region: CASGRRGQGDRVRSPLHF. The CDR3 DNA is TGTGCCAGCGGTCGAAGGGGACAGGGAGACCGAGTCAGGTCACCCCTCCACTTT.

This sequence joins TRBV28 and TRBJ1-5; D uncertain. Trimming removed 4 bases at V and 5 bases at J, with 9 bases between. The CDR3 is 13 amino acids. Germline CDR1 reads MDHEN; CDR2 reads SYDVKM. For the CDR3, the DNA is TGTGCCAGCAGTTCGCTCACATATCAGCCCCAGCATTTT. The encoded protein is CASSSLTYQPQHF.

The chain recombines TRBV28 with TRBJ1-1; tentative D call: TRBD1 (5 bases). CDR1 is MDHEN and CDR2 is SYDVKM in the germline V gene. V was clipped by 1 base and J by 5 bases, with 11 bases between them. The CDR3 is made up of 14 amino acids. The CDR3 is CASSLSSRVTEAFF. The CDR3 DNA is TGTGCCAGCAGTTTATCCTCCAGGGTTACTGAAGCTTTCTTT.

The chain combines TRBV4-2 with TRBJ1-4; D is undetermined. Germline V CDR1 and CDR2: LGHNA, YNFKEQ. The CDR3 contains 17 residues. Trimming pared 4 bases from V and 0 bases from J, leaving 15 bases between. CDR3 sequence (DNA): TGTGCCAGCAGCCCCGGGCCGTCGGGCGCAACTAATGAAAAACTGTTTTTT. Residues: CASSPGPSGATNEKLFF.

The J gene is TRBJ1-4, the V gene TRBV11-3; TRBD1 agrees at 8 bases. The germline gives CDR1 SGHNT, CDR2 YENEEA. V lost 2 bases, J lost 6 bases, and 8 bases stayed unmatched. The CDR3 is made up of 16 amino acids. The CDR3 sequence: CASSLPGQGPDEKLFF. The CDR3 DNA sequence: TGTGCCAGCAGCTTACCCGGACAGGGCCCGGATGAAAAACTGTTTTTT.

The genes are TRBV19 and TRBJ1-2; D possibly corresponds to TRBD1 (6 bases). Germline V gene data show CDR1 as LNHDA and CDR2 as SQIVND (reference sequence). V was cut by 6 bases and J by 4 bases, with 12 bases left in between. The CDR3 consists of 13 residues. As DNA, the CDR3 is TGTGCCAGTAGCCCCGGGGACACCTATGGCTACACCTTC. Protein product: CASSPGDTYGYTF.

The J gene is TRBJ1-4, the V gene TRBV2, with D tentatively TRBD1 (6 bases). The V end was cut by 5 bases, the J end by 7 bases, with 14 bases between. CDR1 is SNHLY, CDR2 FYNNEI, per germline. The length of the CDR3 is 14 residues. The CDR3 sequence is CASSFRGGSEKLFF. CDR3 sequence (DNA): TGTGCCAGCAGTTTCAGGGGCGGGAGTGAAAAACTGTTTTTT. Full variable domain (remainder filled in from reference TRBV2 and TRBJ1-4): EPEVTQTPSHQVTQMGQEVILRCVPISNHLYFYWYRQILGQKVEFLVSFYNNEISEKSEIFDDQFSVERPDGSNFTLKIRSTKLEDSAMYFCASSFRGGSEKLFFGSGTQLSVL.

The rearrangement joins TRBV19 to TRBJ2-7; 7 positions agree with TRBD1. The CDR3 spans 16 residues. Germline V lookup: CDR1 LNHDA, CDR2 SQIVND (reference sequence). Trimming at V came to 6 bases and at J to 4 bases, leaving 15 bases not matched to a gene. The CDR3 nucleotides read TGTGCCAGTAGACCGATTTTGAGGGGGCCGGGTTACGAGCAGTACTTC. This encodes CASRPILRGPGYEQYF.

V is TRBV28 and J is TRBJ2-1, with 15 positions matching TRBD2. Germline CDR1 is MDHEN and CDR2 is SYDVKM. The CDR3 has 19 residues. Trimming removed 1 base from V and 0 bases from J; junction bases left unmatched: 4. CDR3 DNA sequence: TGTGCCAGCAGTTTATCGGGACTAGCGGGAGGAAGCTCCTACAATGAGCAGTTCTTC. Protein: CASSLSGLAGGSSYNEQFF.

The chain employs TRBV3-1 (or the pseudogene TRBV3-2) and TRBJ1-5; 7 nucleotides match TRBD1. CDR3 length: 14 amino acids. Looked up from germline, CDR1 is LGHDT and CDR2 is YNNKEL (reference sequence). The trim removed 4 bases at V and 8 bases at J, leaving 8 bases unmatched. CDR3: CASSPGTEGKPQHF. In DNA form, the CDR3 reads TGTGCCAGCAGCCCCGGGACAGAAGGGAAGCCCCAGCATTTT.

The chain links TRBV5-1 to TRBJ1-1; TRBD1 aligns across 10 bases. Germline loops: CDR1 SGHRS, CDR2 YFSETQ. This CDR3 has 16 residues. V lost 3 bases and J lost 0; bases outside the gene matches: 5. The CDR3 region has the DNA TGCGCCAGCAGCTGGGAGACAGGGGGCATGAACACTGAAGCTTTCTTT. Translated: CASSWETGGMNTEAFF.

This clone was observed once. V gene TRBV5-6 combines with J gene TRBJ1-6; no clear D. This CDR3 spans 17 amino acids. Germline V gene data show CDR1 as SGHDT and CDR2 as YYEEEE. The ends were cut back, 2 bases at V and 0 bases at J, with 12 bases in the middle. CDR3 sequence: CASSLYSGSSYNSPLHF. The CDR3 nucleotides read TGTGCCAGCAGCTTATACAGCGGTAGCTCCTATAATTCACCCCTCCACTTT.

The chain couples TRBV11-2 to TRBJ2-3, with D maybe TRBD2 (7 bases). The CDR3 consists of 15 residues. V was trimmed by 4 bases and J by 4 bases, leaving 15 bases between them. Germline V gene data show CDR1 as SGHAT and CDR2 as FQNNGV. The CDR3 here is CASSSARGGADTQYF. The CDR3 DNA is TGTGCCAGCAGCTCGGCTAGGGGGGGTGCAGATACGCAGTATTTT.

The CDR3 here is CASSAGGANYNEQFF. Here the CDR3 DNA reads TGCGCCAGCAGCGCGGGGGGCGCCAACTACAATGAGCAGTTCTTC. The rearrangement joins TRBV5-1 to TRBJ2-1; 8 nucleotides agree with TRBD2. V trimming: 4 bases; J trimming: 3 bases; junction bases outside the gene matches: 6. This CDR3 is built from 15 residues. Germline V lookup: CDR1 SGHRS, CDR2 YFSETQ.

CDR3 in amino acids: CASMPWDRMNTEAFF. CDR3 bases: TGTGCCAGCATGCCTTGGGACAGAATGAACACTGAAGCTTTCTTT. The chain uses TRBV7-9 and TRBJ1-1; TRBD1 matches at 7 bases. From germline, CDR1 is SEHNR and CDR2 FQNEAQ (reference sequence). CDR3 length: 15 amino acids. J lost 0 bases, V lost 7 bases, and 8 bases had no gene match.

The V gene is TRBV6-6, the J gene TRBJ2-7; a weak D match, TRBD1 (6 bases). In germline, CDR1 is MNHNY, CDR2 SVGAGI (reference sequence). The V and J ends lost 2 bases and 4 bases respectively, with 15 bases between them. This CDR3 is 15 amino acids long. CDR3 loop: CASSYGWGQSYEQYF. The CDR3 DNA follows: TGTGCCAGCAGTTACGGCTGGGGGCAGAGTTACGAGCAGTACTTC.

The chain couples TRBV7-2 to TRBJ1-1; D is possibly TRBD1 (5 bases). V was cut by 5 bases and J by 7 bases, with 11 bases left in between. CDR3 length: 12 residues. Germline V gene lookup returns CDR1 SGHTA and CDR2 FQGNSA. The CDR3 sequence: CASSLGGVEAFF. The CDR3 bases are TGTGCCAGCAGCCTGGGGGGGGTTGAAGCTTTCTTT.

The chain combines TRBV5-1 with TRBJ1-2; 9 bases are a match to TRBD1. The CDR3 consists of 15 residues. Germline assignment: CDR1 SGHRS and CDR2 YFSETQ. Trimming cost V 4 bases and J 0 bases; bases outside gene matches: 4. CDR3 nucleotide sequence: TGCGCCAGCAGCCCGGGACAGGGCGCTAACTATGGCTACACCTTC. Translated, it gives CASSPGQGANYGYTF.

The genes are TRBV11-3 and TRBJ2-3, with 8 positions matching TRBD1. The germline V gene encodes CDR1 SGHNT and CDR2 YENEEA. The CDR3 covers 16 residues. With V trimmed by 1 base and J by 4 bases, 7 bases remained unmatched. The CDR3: CASSLGTGRGADTQYF. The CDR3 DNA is TGTGCCAGCAGCTTAGGGACAGGGAGAGGCGCAGATACGCAGTATTTT.

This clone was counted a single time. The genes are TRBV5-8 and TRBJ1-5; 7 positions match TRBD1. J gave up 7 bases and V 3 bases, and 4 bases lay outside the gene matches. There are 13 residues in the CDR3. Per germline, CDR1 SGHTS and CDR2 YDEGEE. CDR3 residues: CASSSGGWQPQHF. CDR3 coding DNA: TGTGCCAGCAGCTCAGGGGGATGGCAGCCCCAGCATTTT.

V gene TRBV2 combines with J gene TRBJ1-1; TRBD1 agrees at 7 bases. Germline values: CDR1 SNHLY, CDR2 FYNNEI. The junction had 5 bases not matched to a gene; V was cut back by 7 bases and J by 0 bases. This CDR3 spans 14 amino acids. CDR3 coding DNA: TGTGCCAGCATCCAGGGGGTTTTGAACACTGAAGCTTTCTTT. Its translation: CASIQGVLNTEAFF.

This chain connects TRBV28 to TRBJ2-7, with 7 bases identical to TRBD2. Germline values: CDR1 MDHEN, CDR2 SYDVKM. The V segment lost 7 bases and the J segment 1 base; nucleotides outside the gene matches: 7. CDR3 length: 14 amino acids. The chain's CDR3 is CASTRGGGSYEQYF. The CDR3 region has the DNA TGTGCCAGCACCAGAGGCGGGGGATCCTACGAGCAGTACTTC.

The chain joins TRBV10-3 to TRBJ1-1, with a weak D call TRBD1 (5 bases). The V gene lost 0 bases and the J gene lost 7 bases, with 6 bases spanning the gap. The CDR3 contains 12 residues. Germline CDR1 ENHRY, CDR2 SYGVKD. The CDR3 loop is CAISESGDEAFF. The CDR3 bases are TGTGCCATCAGTGAGTCGGGGGATGAAGCTTTCTTT.